A selection of T cell receptor beta chains follows, all from one sample in a study of identical twins. Each CDR3 protein is one row after TCRdb ran MiXCR on the 5' RACE reads. The table has some 200,000 distinct CDR3 sequences, around 8% seen once. The same data also went into a second study, on yellow fever vaccine responses in identical twins.

The sample consisted of memory (CD45RO+) T cells sorted from blood. These receptors all come from a woman younger than 30 in good health. The CDR3 runs from the conserved cysteine through the conserved F or W. The D gene is left open where the match is weak. The size entry is marked missing in some rows and otherwise reads once, few, many or a size class.

d_gene: .
j_gene: TRBJ2-3
abundance: few
v_gene: TRBV5-1
CDR3nt: TGCGCCAGCAGGGCGCGGACAGATACGCAGTATTTT
CDR3aa: CASRARTDTQYF

d_gene: TRBD1
j_gene: TRBJ2-5
abundance: few
v_gene: TRBV5-1
CDR3nt: TGCGCCAGCAGCACGCCGGGACAGCGACAAGAGACCCAGTACTTC
CDR3aa: CASSTPGQRQETQYF

d_gene: .
j_gene: TRBJ1-1
abundance: many
v_gene: TRBV20-1
CDR3nt: TGCAGTGGAAGGGGGGGGGCTGAGACTGAAGCTTTCTTT
CDR3aa: CSGRGGAETEAFF

d_gene: TRBD2
j_gene: TRBJ2-7
abundance: .
v_gene: TRBV20-1
CDR3nt: TGCAGTGCTAGAGATATCAGGACTAGTGAAAACCACGAGCAGTACTTC
CDR3aa: CSARDIRTSENHEQYF

d_gene: .
j_gene: TRBJ2-5
abundance: many
v_gene: TRBV12-3/TRBV12-4
CDR3nt: TGTGCCAGCAGTCCATCCCTAGCAGGGGAGACCCAGTACTTC
CDR3aa: CASSPSLAGETQYF

d_gene: .
j_gene: TRBJ2-7
abundance: .
v_gene: TRBV4-3
CDR3nt: TGCGCCAGCAGCCAAATGACAGGAAATTACTACGAGCAGTACTTC
CDR3aa: CASSQMTGNYYEQYF

d_gene: .
j_gene: TRBJ2-5
abundance: .
v_gene: TRBV6-2/TRBV6-3
CDR3nt: TGTGCCAGCAGGCAGACGGGCCCCCAAAGGGAGACCCAGTACTTC
CDR3aa: CASRQTGPQRETQYF

d_gene: TRBD1
j_gene: TRBJ2-3
abundance: many
v_gene: TRBV5-5
CDR3nt: TGTGCCAGCAGCTTGTATAGGGGGCCGACAGATACGCAGTATTTT
CDR3aa: CASSLYRGPTDTQYF

d_gene: .
j_gene: TRBJ1-1
abundance: .
v_gene: TRBV7-8
CDR3nt: TGTGCCAGCAGCTCTTTAGGCGGGAACACTGAAGCTTTCTTT
CDR3aa: CASSSLGGNTEAFF

d_gene: .
j_gene: TRBJ2-3
abundance: few
v_gene: TRBV4-3
CDR3nt: TGCGCCAGCAGCCAAGATCCGGCTAGCACAGATACGCAGTATTTT
CDR3aa: CASSQDPASTDTQYF

d_gene: TRBD1
j_gene: TRBJ2-3
abundance: .
v_gene: TRBV12-5
CDR3nt: TGTGCTAGTGGTTCCTACAGGGGAAATATCCCAGATACGCAGTATTTT
CDR3aa: CASGSYRGNIPDTQYF

d_gene: .
j_gene: TRBJ2-7
abundance: .
v_gene: TRBV20-1
CDR3nt: TGCAGTGCTAGTGTAGGCGGATCCATCTCCTACGAGCAGTACTTC
CDR3aa: CSASVGGSISYEQYF

d_gene: TRBD1
j_gene: TRBJ2-2
abundance: .
v_gene: TRBV2
CDR3nt: TGTGCCAGCAGTATCGACAGGGCGGCCGGGGAGCTGTTTTTT
CDR3aa: CASSIDRAAGELFF

d_gene: .
j_gene: TRBJ2-1
abundance: few
v_gene: TRBV19
CDR3nt: TGTGCCAGTAGTAAGGGGGGGGCTAGCGGAATCTACAATGAGCAGTTCTTC
CDR3aa: CASSKGGASGIYNEQFF

d_gene: TRBD1
j_gene: TRBJ1-2
abundance: few
v_gene: TRBV4-2
CDR3nt: TGTGCCAGCAGCCAATTGACAGGGCCAGGACTAGGGACTCGCTACACCTTC
CDR3aa: CASSQLTGPGLGTRYTF

d_gene: TRBD1
j_gene: TRBJ2-1
abundance: .
v_gene: TRBV20-1
CDR3nt: TGCAGTGCTAGAGATCGGACAGGGGTCAGGGACTACAATGAGCAGTTCTTC
CDR3aa: CSARDRTGVRDYNEQFF

d_gene: .
j_gene: TRBJ2-3
abundance: few
v_gene: TRBV6-2/TRBV6-3
CDR3nt: TGTGCCAGCAGCTATATAGGCGGCCACCCGGCAGATACGCAGTATTTT
CDR3aa: CASSYIGGHPADTQYF

d_gene: TRBD1
j_gene: TRBJ2-1
abundance: few
v_gene: TRBV9
CDR3nt: TGTGCCAGCAGCGTAGAAGGTGGGACAGTTTACAATGAGCAGTTCTTC
CDR3aa: CASSVEGGTVYNEQFF

d_gene: .
j_gene: TRBJ1-6
abundance: few
v_gene: TRBV5-1
CDR3nt: TGCGCCAGCAGCTTGGATGCGGGCTCCTATAATTCACCCCTCCACTTT
CDR3aa: CASSLDAGSYNSPLHF

d_gene: .
j_gene: TRBJ2-5
abundance: many
v_gene: TRBV28
CDR3nt: TGTGCCAGCAGCCGGGGCCAAGAGACCCAGTACTTC
CDR3aa: CASSRGQETQYF

d_gene: TRBD1
j_gene: TRBJ1-2
abundance: .
v_gene: TRBV29-1
CDR3nt: TGCAGCGTTGTCACAGGACAGGGTGCCGACTATGGCTACACCTTC
CDR3aa: CSVVTGQGADYGYTF

d_gene: .
j_gene: TRBJ2-6
abundance: .
v_gene: TRBV5-1
CDR3nt: TGCGCCAGCAGCTTGTTCGGTGGACAGAGCTCTGGGGCCAACGTCCTGACTTTC
CDR3aa: CASSLFGGQSSGANVLTF

d_gene: TRBD1
j_gene: TRBJ1-5
abundance: .
v_gene: TRBV5-5
CDR3nt: TGTGCCAGCAGCTTGGCCTTGCAGGGGGCGAATCAGCCCCAGCATTTT
CDR3aa: CASSLALQGANQPQHF

d_gene: .
j_gene: TRBJ1-5
abundance: few
v_gene: TRBV7-6
CDR3nt: TGTGCCAGCAGCTTAGAATCCAAGGGAAATCAGCCCCAGCATTTT
CDR3aa: CASSLESKGNQPQHF

d_gene: .
j_gene: TRBJ2-7
abundance: many
v_gene: TRBV11-2
CDR3nt: TGTGCCAGCAGCTTCAGGTCCGATAGGTACTTC
CDR3aa: CASSFRSDRYF

d_gene: .
j_gene: TRBJ2-2
abundance: .
v_gene: TRBV6-5
CDR3nt: TGTGCCAGCGGTCAGCGTCCCGGGGAGCTGTTTTTT
CDR3aa: CASGQRPGELFF

d_gene: .
j_gene: TRBJ2-1
abundance: many
v_gene: TRBV12-3/TRBV12-4
CDR3nt: TGTGCCAGCAACGGGATTTACAATGAGCAGTTCTTC
CDR3aa: CASNGIYNEQFF

d_gene: TRBD1
j_gene: TRBJ1-2
abundance: .
v_gene: TRBV5-1
CDR3nt: TGCGCCAGCAGCTTGGAACAGGGGGTTTATGGCTACACCTTC
CDR3aa: CASSLEQGVYGYTF